The clone carrying this T cell receptor beta chain is a singleton in its sample. These data belong to a study of blood T cell repertoires in COVID-19. Study in general: Collection of acute and convalescent COVID-19 samples took place in the United States, Italy and Spain. T cells, B-cell-depleted T cells, or PBMCs supplied cDNA or gDNA.

As handled by the study authors: Amplification with reference gene primers provided the estimates of nucleated cell counts. Assay: immunoSEQ multiplex PCR; the TCRdb copy retains only in-frame clones and omits some. Clonal size and the V and J genes are those of that table, whereas D and trimming came from the DNA. The sample lists 200,000 to 250,000 clones, about 90% occurring once. The CDR3 consists of 15 residues. Trimming took 1 base from V and 7 from J, leaving 11 bases between them. Per the germline V gene, CDR1 is SEHNR and CDR2 is FQNEAQ (reference sequence). This TCR was recovered from a woman aged 55-69 years with acute or convalescent COVID-19. The sequenced sample consisted of peripheral blood. The chain links TRBV7-9 to TRBJ1-6, with D hard to call. As DNA, the CDR3 is TGTGCCAGCAGCTTAGAAGCCCGCGAGAATTCACCCCTCCACTTT. Amino acid sequence: CASSLEARENSPLHF.